The clone carrying this T cell receptor beta chain was recorded only once. The antigen is undetermined. Germline loops: CDR1 LGHNA, CDR2 YNFKEQ. The J segment lost 8 bases and the V segment lost 8 bases, leaving 6 bases of the junction unmatched. The CDR3 contains 13 residues. The data were obtained in a study of long-term antiretroviral therapy in people with HIV. Findings and caveats of the study: Drawn between 2004 and 2017, the blood was possibly obtained under older ART regimens. In HIV, the repertoires covered a tighter span of CDR3 lengths than in controls.

Sequencing relied on immunoSEQ assay v3.0, run at survey level. Method: immunoSEQ multiplex PCR; TCRdb's copy keeps in-frame clones and lacks some. The table includes tens of thousands of clones, roughly 95% detected once. The sample here was unsorted PBMCs, taken roughly 6.3 years after starting antiretroviral therapy. This receptor was identified in a man aged 25-45 years with HIV. This sequence joins TRBV4-2 and TRBJ1-6; 7 bases match TRBD1. CDR3 residues: CASSGGLDSPLHF. Here the CDR3 DNA reads TGTGCCAGCTCAGGGGGTTTGGATTCACCCCTCCACTTT.